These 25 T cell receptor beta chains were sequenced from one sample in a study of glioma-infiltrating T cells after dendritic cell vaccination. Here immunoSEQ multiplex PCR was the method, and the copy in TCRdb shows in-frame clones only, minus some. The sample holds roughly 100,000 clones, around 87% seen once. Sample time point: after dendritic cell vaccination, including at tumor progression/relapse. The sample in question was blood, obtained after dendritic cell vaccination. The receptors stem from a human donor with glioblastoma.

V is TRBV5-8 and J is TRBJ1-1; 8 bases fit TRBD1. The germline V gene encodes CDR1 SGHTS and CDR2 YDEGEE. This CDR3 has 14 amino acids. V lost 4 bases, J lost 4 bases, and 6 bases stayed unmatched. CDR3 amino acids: CASSGLRGLTEAFF. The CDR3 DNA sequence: TGTGCCAGCAGCGGACTCAGGGGGCTCACTGAAGCTTTCTTT.

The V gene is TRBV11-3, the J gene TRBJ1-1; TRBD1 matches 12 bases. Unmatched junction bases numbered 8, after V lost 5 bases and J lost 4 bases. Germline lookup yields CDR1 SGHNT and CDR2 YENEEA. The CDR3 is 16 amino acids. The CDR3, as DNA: TGTGCCAGCAGCCCTGGGACAGGGGGCAAGTTCACTGAAGCTTTCTTT. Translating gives CASSPGTGGKFTEAFF.

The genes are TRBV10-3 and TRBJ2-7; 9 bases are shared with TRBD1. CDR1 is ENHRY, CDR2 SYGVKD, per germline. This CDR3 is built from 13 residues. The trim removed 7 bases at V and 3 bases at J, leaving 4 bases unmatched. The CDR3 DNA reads TGTGCCATCAAGGGACAGGGAGTCTACGAGCAGTACTTC. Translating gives CAIKGQGVYEQYF.

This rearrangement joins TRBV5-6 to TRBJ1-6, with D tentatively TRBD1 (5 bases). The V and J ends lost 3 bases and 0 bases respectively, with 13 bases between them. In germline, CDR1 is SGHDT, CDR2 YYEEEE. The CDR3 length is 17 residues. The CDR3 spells CASSSDRGGSYNSPLHF. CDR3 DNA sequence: TGTGCCAGCAGCTCGGACCGGGGGGGCTCCTATAATTCACCCCTCCACTTT.

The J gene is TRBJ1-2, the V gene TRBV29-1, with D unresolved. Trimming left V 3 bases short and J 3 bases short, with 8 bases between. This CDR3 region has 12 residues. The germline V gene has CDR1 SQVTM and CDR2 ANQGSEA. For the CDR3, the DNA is TGCAGCGTTGATATTAGTGACTATGGCTACACCTTC. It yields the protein CSVDISDYGYTF. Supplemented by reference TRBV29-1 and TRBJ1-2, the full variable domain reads SAVISQKPSRDICQRGTSLTIQCQVDSQVTMMFWYRQQPGQSLTLIATANQGSEATYESGFVIDKFPISRPNLTFSTLTVSNMSPEDSSIYLCSVDISDYGYTFGSGTRLTVV.

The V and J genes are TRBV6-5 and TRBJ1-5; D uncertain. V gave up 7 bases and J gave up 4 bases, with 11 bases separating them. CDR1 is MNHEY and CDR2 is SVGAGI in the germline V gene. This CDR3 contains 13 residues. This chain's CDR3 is CASKGASNQPQHF. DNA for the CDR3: TGTGCCAGCAAAGGAGCTAGTAATCAGCCCCAGCATTTT.

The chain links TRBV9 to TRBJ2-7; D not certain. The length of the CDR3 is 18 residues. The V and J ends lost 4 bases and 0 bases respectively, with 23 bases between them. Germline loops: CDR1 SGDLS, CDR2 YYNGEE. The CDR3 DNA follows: TGTGCCAGCAGCACCCCATCGACGGGTGTGGCGAGCTCCTACGAGCAGTACTTC. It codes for CASSTPSTGVASSYEQYF.

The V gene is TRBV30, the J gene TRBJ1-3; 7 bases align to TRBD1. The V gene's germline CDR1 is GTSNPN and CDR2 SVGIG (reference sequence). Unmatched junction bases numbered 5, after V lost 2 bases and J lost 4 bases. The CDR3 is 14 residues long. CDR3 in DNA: TGTGCCTGGAGTCCGACAGGGACAGGAAACACCATATATTTT. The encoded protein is CAWSPTGTGNTIYF.

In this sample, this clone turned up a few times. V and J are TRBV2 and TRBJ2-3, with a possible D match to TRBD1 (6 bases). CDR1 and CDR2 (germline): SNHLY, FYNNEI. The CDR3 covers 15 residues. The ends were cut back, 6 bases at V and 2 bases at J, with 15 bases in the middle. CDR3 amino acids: CASRISGTTTDTQYF. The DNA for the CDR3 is TGTGCCAGCAGGATATCCGGGACAACCACAGATACGCAGTATTTT.

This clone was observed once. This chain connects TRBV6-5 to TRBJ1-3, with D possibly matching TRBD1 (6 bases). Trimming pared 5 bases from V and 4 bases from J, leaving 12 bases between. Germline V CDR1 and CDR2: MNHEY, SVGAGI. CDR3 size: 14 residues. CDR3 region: CASSQGSEGNTIYF. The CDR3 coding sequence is TGTGCCAGCAGTCAGGGGTCGGAGGGAAACACCATATATTTT.

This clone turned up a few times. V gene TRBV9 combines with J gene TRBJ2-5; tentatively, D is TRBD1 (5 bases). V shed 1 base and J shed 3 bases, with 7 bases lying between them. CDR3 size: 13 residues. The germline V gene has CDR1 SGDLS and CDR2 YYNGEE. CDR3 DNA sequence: TGTGCCAGCAGCGTACAAGGGGAAGAGACCCAGTACTTC. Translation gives CASSVQGEETQYF. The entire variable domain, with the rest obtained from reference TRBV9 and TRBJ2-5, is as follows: DSGVTQTPKHLITATGQRVTLRCSPRSGDLSVYWYQQSLDQGLQFLIQYYNGEERAKGNILERFSAQQFPDLHSELNLSSLELGDSALYFCASSVQGEETQYFGPGTRLLVL.

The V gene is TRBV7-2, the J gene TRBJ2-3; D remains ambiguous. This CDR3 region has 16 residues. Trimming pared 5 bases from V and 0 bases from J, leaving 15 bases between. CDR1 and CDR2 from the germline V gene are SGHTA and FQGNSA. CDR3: CASSRGPSLSTDTQYF. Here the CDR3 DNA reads TGTGCCAGCAGCCGTGGGCCAAGCCTCAGCACAGATACGCAGTATTTT. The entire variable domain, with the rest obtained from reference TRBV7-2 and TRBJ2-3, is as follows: GAGVSQSPSNKVTEKGKDVELRCDPISGHTALYWYRQSLGQGLEFLIYFQGNSAPDKSGLPSDRFSAERTGGSVSTLTIQRTQQEDSAVYLCASSRGPSLSTDTQYFGPGTRLTVL.

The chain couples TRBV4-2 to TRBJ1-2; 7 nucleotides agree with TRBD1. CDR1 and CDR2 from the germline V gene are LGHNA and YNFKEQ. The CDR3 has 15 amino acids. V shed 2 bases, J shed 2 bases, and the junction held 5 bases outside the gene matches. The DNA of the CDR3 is TGTGCCAGCAGCCAATTCGACAGGGACAACTATGGCTACACCTTC. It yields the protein CASSQFDRDNYGYTF.

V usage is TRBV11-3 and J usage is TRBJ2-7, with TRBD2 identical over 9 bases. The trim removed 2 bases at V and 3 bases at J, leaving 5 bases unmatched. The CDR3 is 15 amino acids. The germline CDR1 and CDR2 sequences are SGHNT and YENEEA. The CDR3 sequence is CASSLYAGGDYEQYF. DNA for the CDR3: TGTGCCAGCAGCTTATATGCGGGAGGGGACTACGAGCAGTACTTC.

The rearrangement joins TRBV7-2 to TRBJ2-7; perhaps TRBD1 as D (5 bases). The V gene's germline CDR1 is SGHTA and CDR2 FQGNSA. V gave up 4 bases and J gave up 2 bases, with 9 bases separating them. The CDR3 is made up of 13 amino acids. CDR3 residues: CASSYDRTYEQYF. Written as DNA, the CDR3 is TGTGCCAGCAGCTACGACAGAACCTACGAGCAGTACTTC.

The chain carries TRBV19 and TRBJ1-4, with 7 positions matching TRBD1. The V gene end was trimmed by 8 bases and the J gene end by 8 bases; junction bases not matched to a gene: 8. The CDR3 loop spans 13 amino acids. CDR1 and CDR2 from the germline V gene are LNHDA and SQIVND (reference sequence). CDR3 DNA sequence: TGTGCCAGTGGGGACAGCCGCCACGAAAAACTGTTTTTT. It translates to CASGDSRHEKLFF. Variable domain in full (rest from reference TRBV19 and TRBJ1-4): DGGITQSPKYLFRKEGQNVTLSCEQNLNHDAMYWYRQDPGQGLRLIYYSQIVNDFQKGDIAEGYSVSREKKESFPLTVTSAQKNPTAFYLCASGDSRHEKLFFGSGTQLSVL.

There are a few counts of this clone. The CDR3 coding sequence is TGTGCCAGCAGCTCTGGGCCTTTTGAGCAGTACTTC. It translates to CASSSGPFEQYF. This sequence joins TRBV7-9 and TRBJ2-7; D is unclear. The CDR3 is made up of 12 amino acids. Germline V gives CDR1 SEHNR, CDR2 FQNEAQ (reference sequence). The V and J ends lost 4 bases and 7 bases respectively, with 11 bases between them.

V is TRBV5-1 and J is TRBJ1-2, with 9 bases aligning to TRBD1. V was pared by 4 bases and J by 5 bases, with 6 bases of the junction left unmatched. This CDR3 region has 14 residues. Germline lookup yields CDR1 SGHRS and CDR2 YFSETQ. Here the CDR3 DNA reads TGCGCCAGCAGCGGTACAGGGGGCCAATATGGCTACACCTTC. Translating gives CASSGTGGQYGYTF.

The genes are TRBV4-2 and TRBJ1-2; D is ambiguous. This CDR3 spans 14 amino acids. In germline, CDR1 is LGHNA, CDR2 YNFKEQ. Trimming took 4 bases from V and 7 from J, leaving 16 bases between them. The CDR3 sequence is CASSLDGEQTGYTF. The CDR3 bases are TGTGCCAGCAGCCTGGACGGGGAACAGACTGGCTACACCTTC.

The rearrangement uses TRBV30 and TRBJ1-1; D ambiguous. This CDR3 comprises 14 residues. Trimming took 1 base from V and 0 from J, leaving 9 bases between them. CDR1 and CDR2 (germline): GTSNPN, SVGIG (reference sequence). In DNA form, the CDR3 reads TGTGCCTGGAGTGCCCTCTCCTTGAACACTGAAGCTTTCTTT. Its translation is CAWSALSLNTEAFF.

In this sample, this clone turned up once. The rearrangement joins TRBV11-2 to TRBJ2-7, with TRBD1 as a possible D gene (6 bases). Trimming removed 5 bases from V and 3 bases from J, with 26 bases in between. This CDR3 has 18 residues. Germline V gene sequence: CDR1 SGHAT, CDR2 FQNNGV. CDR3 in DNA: TGTGCCAGCAGCCATTGGTCTGTGCAGGGACATAAAGGCTACGAGCAGTACTTC. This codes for CASSHWSVQGHKGYEQYF.

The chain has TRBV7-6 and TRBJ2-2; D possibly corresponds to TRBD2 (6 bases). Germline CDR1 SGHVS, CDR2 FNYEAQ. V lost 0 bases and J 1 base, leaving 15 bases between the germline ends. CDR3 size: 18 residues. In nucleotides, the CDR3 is TGTGCCAGCAGCTTAGCGCACTGGACGGGAGAGAACACCGGGGAGCTGTTTTTT. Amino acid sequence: CASSLAHWTGENTGELFF. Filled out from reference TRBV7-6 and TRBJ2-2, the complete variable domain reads GAGVSQSPRYKVTKRGQDVALRCDPISGHVSLYWYRQALGQGPEFLTYFNYEAQQDKSGLPNDRFSAERPEGSISTLTIQRTEQRDSAMYRCASSLAHWTGENTGELFFGEGSRLTVL.

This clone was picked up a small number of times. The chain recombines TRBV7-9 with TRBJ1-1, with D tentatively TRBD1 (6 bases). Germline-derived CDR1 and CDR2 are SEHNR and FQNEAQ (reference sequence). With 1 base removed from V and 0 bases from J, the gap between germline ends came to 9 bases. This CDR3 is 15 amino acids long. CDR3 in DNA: TGTGCCAGCAGCTTAGAGGGGGGGTTGAACACTGAAGCTTTCTTT. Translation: CASSLEGGLNTEAFF.

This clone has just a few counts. CDR3 in DNA: TGTGCCAGCAGTTTCAGGGGGCACGAGGAGGGCTACACCTTC. This encodes CASSFRGHEEGYTF. The chain couples TRBV6-5 to TRBJ1-2, with 8 bases lining up with TRBD1. Per the germline V gene, CDR1 is MNHEY and CDR2 is SVGAGI. Unmatched junction bases numbered 9, after V lost 4 bases and J lost 8 bases. The CDR3 extends over 14 amino acids.

CDR3 bases: TGTGCCAGCAGTGATTATAGCGGGGGGGCCTCAGATACGCAGTATTTT. Protein: CASSDYSGGASDTQYF. V gene TRBV6-1 combines with J gene TRBJ2-3; 11 nucleotides match TRBD2. This CDR3 has 16 residues. The ends lost 3 bases at V and 4 bases at J; junction bases unmatched: 6. Germline V lookup: CDR1 MNHNS, CDR2 SASEGT.